Listed below are T cell receptor beta chains from one sample, sequenced in a study of T-cell reconstitution after alpha-beta-depleted transplantation in children. MiXCR was run by TCRdb on the PCR reads, yielding one entry per CDR3 protein. Of tens of thousands of distinct CDR3 sequences in the sample, around 16% are singletons; the top ten hold roughly a fifth. The source material was PBMCs, mostly from graft donor cells, sampled 180 days after TCRalphabeta/CD19-depleted stem cell transplant. These receptors were obtained from a male patient aged 2-9 years who had a stem cell transplant for acute lymphoblastic leukemia, so the T cells may come from the graft donor. Each CDR3 is given with its conserved first and last residue.

len	v_gene	j_gene	CDR3aa
15	TRBV5-1	TRBJ2-7	CASSAREGLSYEQYF
15	TRBV15	TRBJ2-7	CATSVMRTGSYEQYF
11	TRBV3-1	TRBJ1-1	CATRKNTEAFF
14	TRBV5-1	TRBJ2-2	CRPIDRTNTGELFF
18	TRBV14	TRBJ1-6	CASSLQGHKSSYNSPLHF
15	TRBV10-3	TRBJ2-1	CAIRRTGGESNEQFF
15	TRBV5-1	TRBJ1-1	CASSLKFRGNTEAFF
13	TRBV9	TRBJ1-5	CASSVGTKEPQHF
13	TRBV7-2	TRBJ1-1	CASTLGGAAEAFF
15	TRBV6-4	TRBJ2-1	CASSDEAGGLDEQFF
15	TRBV4-1	TRBJ1-5	CASSQEQGGNQPQHF
15	TRBV7-9	TRBJ2-5	CASSHRTGGAETQYF
15	TRBV7-9	TRBJ2-6	CASSRDNSGANVLTF
13	TRBV5-1	TRBJ2-3	CASSSERTDTQYF
15	TRBV2	TRBJ2-5	CASSLLERGGETQYF
15	TRBV6-2/TRBV6-3	TRBJ2-5	CASRIGTSYQETQYF
16	TRBV20-1	TRBJ2-1	CCARDLGGPSYNEQFF
16	TRBV29-1	TRBJ1-2	CSSTPPGDNPNYGYTF
12	TRBV20-1	TRBJ1-5	CSAKQGYQPQHF
14	TRBV7-2	TRBJ2-1	CASSLAGGHNEQFF
13	TRBV20-1	TRBJ2-7	CSARDGRESEQYF
16	TRBV6-5	TRBJ2-3	CASVHTGDRFTDTQYF
16	TRBV7-2	TRBJ2-5	CASSSELAGTQETQYF
12	TRBV27	TRBJ2-7	CASSPNQGEQYF
12	TRBV12-3/TRBV12-4	TRBJ1-6	CASSLVAGTLHF
13	TRBV14	TRBJ2-7	CASSQDLGSEQYF
14	TRBV20-1	TRBJ2-7	CSARATGGKYEQYF
15	TRBV5-1	TRBJ2-2	CASSSGDRGTGELFF
16	TRBV5-6	TRBJ1-6	CASSYRESSYNSPLHF
19	TRBV10-3	TRBJ2-7	CAISESNPGTSGRFLEQYF
14	TRBV6-1	TRBJ2-2	CASSELRGTGELFF
12	TRBV20-1	TRBJ2-7	CSATYTSYEQYF
15	TRBV7-9	TRBJ2-7	CASSLALGTGDEQYF
16	TRBV5-1	TRBJ2-1	CASSLGILSSYNEQFF
15	TRBV12-3/TRBV12-4	TRBJ1-1	CASSSGGPGGTEAFF